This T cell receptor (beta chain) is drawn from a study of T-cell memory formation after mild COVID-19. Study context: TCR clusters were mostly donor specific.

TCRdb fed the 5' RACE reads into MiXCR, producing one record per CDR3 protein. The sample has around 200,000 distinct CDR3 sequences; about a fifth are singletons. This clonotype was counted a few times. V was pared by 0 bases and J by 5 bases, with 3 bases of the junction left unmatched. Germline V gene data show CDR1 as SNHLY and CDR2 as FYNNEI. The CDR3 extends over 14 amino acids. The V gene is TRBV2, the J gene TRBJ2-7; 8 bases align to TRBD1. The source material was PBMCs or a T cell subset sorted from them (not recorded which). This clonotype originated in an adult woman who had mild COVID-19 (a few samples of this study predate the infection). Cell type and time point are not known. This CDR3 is CASSEARGHNEQYF. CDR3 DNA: TGTGCCAGCAGTGAAGCCAGGGGGCACAACGAGCAGTACTTC.